This T cell receptor beta chain was found in a study of cytomegalovirus exposure and HLA in healthy donors (dated by TCRdb to 2017 to 2019). Notes on the research overall: In an earlier analysis of roughly 500 of the donors, 250 to 350 Gb of sequence data and 120 million or so unique TCR beta sequences from 180 million or so T cells were reported. About 300 gigabases of sequencing data and roughly 81 million unique TCR sequences made up an early release that covered roughly 670 HLA-typed donors. Genome-wide SNP genotypes for about 60% of the 666 donors were used in a later genetic analysis, which treated that subset as a discovery cohort. The study used immunosequencing to profile the T cell repertoires of approximately 630 subjects and linked those repertoires to cytomegalovirus serostatus. Because of strong linkage in the cohort, roughly five DR-DQ haplotypes were treated as single units for association and clustering. The number of donors typed differed by locus, with 629-630 for A, B, C, DRB1 and DQB1, approximately 500 for DQA1, 606 for DPA1, and approximately 470 for DPB1. Of the 350 to 400 genotyped donors, 65% to 90% fell in the genetic ancestry cluster associated with self-reported Caucasian donors. Across 300 to 400 genotyped donors of the cohort, an average of about 240,000 unique TCR beta nucleotide sequences per donor were sequenced, and approximately 17% of those sequences were non-productive. High-throughput TCR immunosequencing, statistical association of individual TCRs with disease status, and machine learning were combined to predict cytomegalovirus infection status. Rather than using new phenotypic data, the later analysis identified candidate immune exposures from TCR beta sequences and from how often those sequences occurred across donors. The aim of the study was to test whether cataloging public T cell receptors could identify signatures of past pathogen exposure. Donor age, sex, ethnicity and CMV serostatus were compiled alongside the repertoire data. Besides the first cohort of roughly 660 subjects, a separate validation cohort made up of 120 different subjects was used. An earlier analysis of 587 of the donors used high-throughput TCR beta sequencing to judge whether each TCR beta V gene segment behaved as functional or pseudogenic. HLA typing included class I and class II loci at four-digit resolution. A later analysis re-analyzed previously published TCR beta repertoires from 660 or so donors and added high-resolution HLA genotyping to study TCR occurrence patterns. Every repertoire in the discovery cohort had been generated on one and the same sequencing platform. What the research found in general, with its limitations: A group of highly shared sequence variants was considered likely to be a technical artifact of the sequencing pipeline. Because HLA typing was missing for some donors at each locus, association tests included only the typed subset. Linkage disequilibrium might explain the correlated functional status among segregating V segments, but an unknown experimental factor could not be excluded. When HLA alleles, especially DR and DQ, strongly co-occurred, TCR associations were difficult to assign to individual alleles. The classifier was reported to diagnose cytomegalovirus status with high specificity and sensitivity in both the original cohort and the validation cohort. It was suggested by the authors that the approach could potentially be generalized to other disease states and immunological phenotypes. At a false discovery rate of 0.05, a later analysis linked about 17,000 TCR beta sequences to specific HLA alleles. The only immune exposure information available for the cohort was CMV serostatus. Because counts were too low, about 17 rarely observed V segments, including chromosome 9 orphons, were excluded from the earlier analysis of under 650 of the donors. In a later analysis, HLA-associated TCR beta chains showed more clonal expansion and lower generation probabilities than non-associated chains that were equally common. A total of roughly 160 TCR beta chains were listed by the study as associated with cytomegalovirus. According to a later genetic analysis, donors in an Asian-associated ancestry cluster had fewer N-insertions in productive TCRs than the approximately 630-donor mean. An earlier analysis of 450 to 750 of the donors showed that most TCR beta V segments appeared in productive rearrangements either about 90% or about 30% of the time, which broadly matched IMGT annotations. A further reported finding was that TCR beta sequences accurately predicted the HLA-A and HLA-B alleles for most subjects in the first cohort. A later genetic analysis associated a missense DCLRE1C variant with V-gene and J-gene trimming of TCR beta chains, and an independent cohort replicated the association. In this cohort, only TCR beta chains were sequenced, and detectable features were limited by the absence of alpha or paired-chain data. A later analysis found that most CMV-associated TCR beta chains appeared HLA-restricted, with HLA associations seemingly driven largely by CMV exposure. Most TCR sequences were observed very rarely across donors, whereas some public TCRs were present in many individuals. Because the 87-base-pair reads could not distinguish some IMGT-functional V segments, including TRBV6-2 and TRBV6-3, those segments were excluded. Several of the top co-occurrence clusters appeared to be linked to parvovirus B19, influenza, CMV and Epstein-Barr virus, according to a later analysis. In vitro tests confirmed that a few of the cytomegalovirus-associated TCR beta chains recognize cytomegalovirus antigens. A later analysis found that TCR association rates varied across HLA loci, with DRB1 alleles showing the most associated TCRs and HLA-C alleles the fewest. The presence/absence analyses assumed that sequencing depth was roughly uniform across donors, and that assumption may not be true.

V is reduced by 3 bases and J by 1 base, leaving a spacing of 9 bases between them. The germline V gene (reference sequence) provides CDR1 LNHDA and CDR2 SQIVND. Taken from cysteine to phenylalanine, the CDR3 has 14 residues. Just CDR3 DNA is preserved here, 42 bases in frame from base 1. Library method: the immunoSEQ multiplex PCR assay. A mixture of 60 forward primers for TCR Vbeta segments and 13 reverse primers for TCR Jbeta segments was used in the multiplex PCR. A multiplex PCR assay on genomic DNA amplified the CDR3 region of rearranged TCR beta genes. The amplified TCR beta libraries were sequenced on the Illumina HiSeq System as 87-base-pair reads. In the authors' own workflow: A later analysis counted around 72 million unique TCR beta chains across the 550 to 700 repertoires, and around 9.9 million of these chains were shared by at least two donors. Raw reads were error-corrected and collapsed into unique sequences by a nearest-neighbor algorithm in which closely related sequences were merged to remove PCR and sequencing errors. Alignment of CDR3 sequences to IMGT reference sequences was used to assign V, D and J gene segments. For a sequence to be retained, at least a six-nucleotide match to both a V gene segment and a J gene segment was required. Rearrangements were called productive when the CDR3 lacked stop codons and stayed in frame with V and J; all others were non-productive. CDR3 was defined by IMGT convention, running from the second conserved V-encoded cysteine to the conserved J-encoded phenylalanine. Sequences without an unambiguous match to a single V gene segment were excluded from the earlier analysis of 450 to 750 of the donors. In an earlier analysis of almost 600 of the donors, a V segment was called functional when productive rearrangements were above 56.7%, and segregating when the standard deviation between donors exceeded 5%. A statistical classification framework was built for diagnosing cytomegalovirus status from the catalog of TCR beta chain sequences. In a later analysis, V and J genes were assigned by comparing TCR nucleotide sequences against IMGT/GENE-DB human TR gene sequences. A later analysis assigned CDR3 sequences and most-parsimonious VDJ recombination scenarios with the TCRdist pipeline. A later analysis defined each TCR beta chain by its CDR3 amino acid sequence plus V-gene family, and excluded reads lacking a unique V-gene family. To address suspected cross-contamination and a sequencing artifact, a later analysis removed approximately 590 highly shared, low-generation-probability nucleotide sequences. In a later analysis, a clonal expansion index was calculated for each public chain from normalized within-repertoire ranks of inferred template counts. A later analysis computed generation probabilities with a VDJ recombination model fitted to out-of-frame rearrangements, and checked the results against IGoR. In a later analysis, hypergeometric tests were used to score TCR-TCR, TCR-HLA and TCR-CMV co-occurrence, with a repertoire-size bias correction applied to TCR pairs. False discovery rates were estimated in a later analysis by permuting HLA or CMV assignments 20 times. A later analysis grouped co-occurring TCRs with DBSCAN, adding TCRdist sequence similarity when clustering within HLA-allele-positive subsets. Repertoires with fewer than 30,000 or more than 120,000 public chains, plus five repertoires with anomalous nucleotide sharing, were excluded from co-occurrence clustering. Imported from immuneACCESS, the table was reduced by TCRdb to in-frame sequences with V and J called. These copies leave out some clones; in studies compared against another copy, an unresolved V gene accounts for under half, and the cause of the remainder is not known. Clone size and the V and J calls come from that table; the DNA yielded D and trimming. For this sample the table gives some 150,000 clones, of which 82% were detected only once. The top ten clones comprise 8.1% of the sample.

The cohort consisted of 670 or so healthy bone marrow donors. At the time of sampling, every cohort member was nominally healthy, though immune exposures that went unrecorded were likely present. The donor was CMV seropositive and belonged to the group of a few hundred seropositive cohort members. Each donor provided a peripheral blood sample, and peripheral blood mononuclear cells were used for TCR beta sequencing. The Qiagen DNeasy Blood Extraction Kit was used to extract genomic DNA from the blood cell samples. There are a few counts of this clone. Its antigen is not yet known. One base away there is no much larger clone; base qualities are not given.

The sequenced sample was PBMCs. This receptor was obtained from a woman in her forties or fifties in good health and CMV-seropositive. In this chain, TRBV19 is recombined with TRBJ1-2; no D gene can be assigned with confidence. The CDR3 region has the sequence CASSIRFFNYGYTF. The DNA sequence is as follows: TGTGCCAGTAGTATCAGGTTTTTTAACTATGGCTACACCTTC.